The 6 T cell receptor beta chains given below trace back to one sample, sequenced in a study of CD8 T cells in ankylosing spondylitis. TCRdb recomputed calls from the 5' RACE reads with MiXCR, one row per CDR3 protein. Of approximately 69,000 distinct CDR3 sequences in the sample, approximately 5% were seen once. Sequenced sample: blood, either unsorted or a sorted T cell fraction (not recorded which). Every receptor here comes from a male donor with ankylosing spondylitis or in good health (not recorded which).

The J gene is TRBJ1-1, the V gene TRBV20-1; 7 bases agree with TRBD1. The germline CDR1 and CDR2 sequences are DFQATT and SNEGSKA (reference sequence). The CDR3 is 14 residues long. Trimming at V came to 3 bases and at J to 0 bases, leaving 4 bases not matched to a gene. The CDR3 DNA sequence: TGCAGTGCTAGTCTGACAGGGATGAACACTGAAGCTTTCTTT. As protein: CSASLTGMNTEAFF.

The table lists this clonotype with many counts. V usage is TRBV12-3 or TRBV12-4 and J usage is TRBJ1-1, with D unresolved. The CDR3 runs 14 residues. V was cut by 6 bases and J by 5 bases, with 16 bases left in between. CDR3 sequence reads: CASRTGPSLTEAFF. CDR3 nucleotides: TGTGCCAGCAGGACCGGACCCTCCTTGACTGAAGCTTTCTTT.

This clonotype was seen ten or more times. The chain couples TRBV20-1 to TRBJ1-2; perhaps TRBD1 as D (6 bases). Looked up from germline, CDR1 is DFQATT and CDR2 is SNEGSKA (reference sequence). The ends were cut back, 4 bases at V and 0 bases at J, with 21 bases in the middle. This CDR3 is built from 17 residues. CDR3 region: CSAKDLGGSGTNYGYTF. For the CDR3, the DNA is TGCAGTGCTAAGGACCTAGGGGGATCCGGGACTAACTATGGCTACACCTTC.

This clonotype was observed at least ten times. The chain is built from TRBV27 and TRBJ2-3; D is perhaps TRBD1 (6 bases). Germline V gives CDR1 MNHEY, CDR2 SMNVEV (reference sequence). This CDR3 is 13 amino acids long. The germline V and J ends were trimmed by 5 bases and 3 bases, with 9 bases remaining between them. In DNA, the CDR3 is TGTGCCAGCAGTGGACAGAGAACAGATACGCAGTATTTT. This translates into CASSGQRTDTQYF.

In regard to this clonotype: A much larger clone sits a single nucleotide away, making a read error possible. This chain joins TRBV12-3 or TRBV12-4 and TRBJ2-1, with D unclear. This CDR3 has 15 amino acids. CDR3 coding DNA: TGTGCCGGCAGCCACCGGACGGAAACGAACAATGAGCAGTTCTTC. Translation: CAGSHRTETNNEQFF.

This clonotype was seen ten or more times. The CDR3 coding sequence is TGTGCCAGCAGGGACGGGGGGTTTAATGAAAAACTGTTTTTT. Encoded protein: CASRDGGFNEKLFF. The chain employs TRBV12-3 or TRBV12-4 and TRBJ1-4; possibly TRBD1 for D (5 bases). The V gene lost 6 bases and the J gene lost 4 bases, with 12 bases spanning the gap. The CDR3 totals 14 residues.